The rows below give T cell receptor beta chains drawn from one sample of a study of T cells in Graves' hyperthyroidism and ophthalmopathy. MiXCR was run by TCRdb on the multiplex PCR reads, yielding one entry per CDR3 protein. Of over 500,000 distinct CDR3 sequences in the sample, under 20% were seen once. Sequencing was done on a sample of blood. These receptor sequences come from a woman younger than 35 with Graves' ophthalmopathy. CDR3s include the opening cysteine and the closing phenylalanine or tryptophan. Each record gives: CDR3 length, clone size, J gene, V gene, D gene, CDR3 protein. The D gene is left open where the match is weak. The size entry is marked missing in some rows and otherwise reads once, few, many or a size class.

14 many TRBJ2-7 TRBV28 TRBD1 CASSLPTGIHEQYF
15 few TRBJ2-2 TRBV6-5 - CASSYGQVVTGELFF
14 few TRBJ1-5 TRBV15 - CATQLFGSNQPQHF
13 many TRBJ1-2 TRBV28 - CASSGSLNYGYTF
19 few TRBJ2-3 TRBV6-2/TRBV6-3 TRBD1 CASSGTGERGDRWTDTQYF
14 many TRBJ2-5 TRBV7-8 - CASSYSGADATQYF
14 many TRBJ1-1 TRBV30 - CAWSKVTVNTEAFF
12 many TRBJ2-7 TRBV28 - CASMTEIYEQYF
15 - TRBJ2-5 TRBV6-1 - CASRATLRYQETQYF
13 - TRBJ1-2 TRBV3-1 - CASSENLKHGYTF
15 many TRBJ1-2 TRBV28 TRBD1 CASSPPGQGFYGYTF
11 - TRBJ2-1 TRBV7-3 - CASSTADEQFF
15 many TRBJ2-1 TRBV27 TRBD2 CASSLSSGGFNEQFF
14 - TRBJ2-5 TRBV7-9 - CASNVGTLQETQYF
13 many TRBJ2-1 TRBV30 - CAWSTANYNEQFF
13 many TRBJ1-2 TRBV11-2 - CASSLVSPGGYTF
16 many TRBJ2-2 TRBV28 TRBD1 CASSSQQGSGAGELFF
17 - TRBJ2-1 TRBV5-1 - CASSLALETIYHNEQFF
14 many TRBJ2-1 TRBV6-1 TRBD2 CAIQGLAESNEQFF
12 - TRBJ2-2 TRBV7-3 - CASRDNAGELFF
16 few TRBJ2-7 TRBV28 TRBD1 CASKLFSGTGTNEQYF
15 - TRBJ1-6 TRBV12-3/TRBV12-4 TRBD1 CASRRQGLGNSPLHF
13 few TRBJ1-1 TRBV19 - CASRTRGSPEAFF
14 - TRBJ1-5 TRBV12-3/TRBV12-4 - CASGMAGYNQPQHF
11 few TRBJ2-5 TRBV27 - CAIPTQRLQYF
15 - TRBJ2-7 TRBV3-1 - CASSHDPGVYNEQYF
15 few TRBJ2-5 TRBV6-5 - CASSYGDSRVETQYF
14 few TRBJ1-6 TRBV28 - CASSSRQASSPLHF
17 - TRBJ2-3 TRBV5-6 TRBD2 CASSSNSGGPSTDTQYF
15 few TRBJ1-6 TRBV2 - CASSDGRVYNSPLHF
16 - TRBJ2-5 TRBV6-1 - CASSGWDSGGRETQYF
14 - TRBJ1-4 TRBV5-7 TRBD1 CASNQGTGDEKLFF
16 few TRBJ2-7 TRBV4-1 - CASSQEVGQGSNEQYF
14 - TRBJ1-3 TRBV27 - CASSLIFGGNTIYF
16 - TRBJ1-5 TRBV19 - CASSIRGTRGNQPQHF
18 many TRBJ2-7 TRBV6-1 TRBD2 CASSIRTSGGPKSYEQYF
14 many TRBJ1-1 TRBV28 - CASRPLTANTEAFF
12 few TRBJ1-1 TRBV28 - CASVRSNTEAFF
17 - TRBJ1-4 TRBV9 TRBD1 CASSVTGQDATNEKLFF
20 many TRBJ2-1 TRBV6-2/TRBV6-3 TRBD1 CASSYAGTGGRRLSYNEQFF
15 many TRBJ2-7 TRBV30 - CAWSVSWGLHHEQYF
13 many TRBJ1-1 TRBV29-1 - CSVVPRLNTEAFF
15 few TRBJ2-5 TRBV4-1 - CASSQETRAQETQYF
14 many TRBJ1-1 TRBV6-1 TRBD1 CASRIQGDNTEAFF
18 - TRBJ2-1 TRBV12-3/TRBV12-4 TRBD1 CASSDTPPPGTGSNEQFF
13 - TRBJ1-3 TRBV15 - CATSLGTGNTIYF
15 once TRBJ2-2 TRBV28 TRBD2 CASSRSSGATGELFF
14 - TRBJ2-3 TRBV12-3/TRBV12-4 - CASSEEGAADTQYF
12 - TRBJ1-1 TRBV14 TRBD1 CASRQNRGKAFF
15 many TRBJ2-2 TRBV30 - CAWSVQLEGSGELFF
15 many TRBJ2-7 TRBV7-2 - CASSLVRQERYEQYF
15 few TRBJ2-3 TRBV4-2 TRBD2 CASSQGLAGADTQYF
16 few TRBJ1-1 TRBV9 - CASSVGDGGSTTEAFF
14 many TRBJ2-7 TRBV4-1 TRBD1 CASSPMQGVYEQYF